Here is one T cell receptor (beta chain) with its context. The repertoire was sequenced with immunoSEQ multiplex PCR; TCRdb's copy has only in-frame clones and lacks some. The table lists 15,000 to 20,000 clones, 90% to 95% of them singletons. CDR3 length: 14 amino acids. Deletions cut 3 bases from V and 2 bases from J, with 7 bases between. CDR1 is MDHEN, CDR2 SYDVKM, per germline. No patient had autoimmune disease or received systemic immunosuppression. The source of the sample is a study of OX40 agonist ivuxolimab in advanced cancers. This chain joins TRBV28 and TRBJ2-2; D not certain. The receptor's source is an adult with an advanced solid tumor such as melanoma, head and neck, liver or kidney cancer. The sequencing used CD4+ or CD8+ T cells sorted from blood, collected in a trial of the OX40 agonist ivuxolimab. The CDR3 spells CASSFLPNTGELFF. The CDR3 DNA reads TGTGCCAGCAGTTTCCTTCCAAACACCGGGGAGCTGTTTTTT.